This is a list of T cell receptor beta chains from one sample in a study of OX40 agonist ivuxolimab in advanced cancers. The repertoire was sequenced with immunoSEQ multiplex PCR; TCRdb's copy has only in-frame clones and lacks some. Counted here are about 73,000 clones, under 90% occurring once; the ten biggest clones make up less than 3%. The specimen comprised CD4+ or CD8+ T cells sorted from blood, sampled in a trial of the OX40 agonist ivuxolimab. Source of these receptors: an adult with an advanced solid tumor such as melanoma, head and neck, liver or kidney cancer. Both conserved end residues are part of each CDR3. D genes are given only for firm matches. Clone size appears in some rows only: once, few, many, or a class for an expanded clone.

V gene: TRBV4-1; clone size: NA; D gene: NA; J gene: TRBJ2-5; CDR3 protein: CASSPGSQETQYF; CDR3 DNA: TGCGCCAGCAGCCCGGGCAGTCAAGAGACCCAGTACTTC
V gene: TRBV21-1; clone size: NA; D gene: NA; J gene: TRBJ2-5; CDR3 protein: CASSRPGQGTETQYF; CDR3 DNA: TGTGCCAGCAGCAGACCGGGACAGGGTACTGAGACCCAGTACTTC
V gene: TRBV7-2; clone size: NA; D gene: NA; J gene: TRBJ1-1; CDR3 protein: CASSLGRQNTEAFF; CDR3 DNA: TGTGCCAGCAGCTTAGGTAGACAGAACACTGAAGCTTTCTTT
V gene: TRBV28; clone size: few; D gene: TRBD1; J gene: TRBJ1-5; CDR3 protein: CASSLTGGNQPQHF; CDR3 DNA: TGTGCCAGCAGTCTAACAGGGGGGAATCAGCCCCAGCATTTT
V gene: TRBV7-9; clone size: once; D gene: TRBD2; J gene: TRBJ2-1; CDR3 protein: CASSLWISGDHNEQFF; CDR3 DNA: TGTGCCAGCAGCTTGTGGATCAGCGGGGACCACAATGAGCAGTTCTTC
V gene: TRBV5-1; clone size: NA; D gene: NA; J gene: TRBJ1-2; CDR3 protein: CASSFRDNQETSYGYTF; CDR3 DNA: TGCGCCAGCAGCTTCCGGGACAACCAAGAAACTAGTTATGGCTACACCTTC
V gene: TRBV10-3; clone size: few; D gene: NA; J gene: TRBJ1-2; CDR3 protein: CAISESGIDGYTF; CDR3 DNA: TGTGCCATCAGTGAATCAGGGATCGATGGCTACACCTTC
V gene: TRBV11-3; clone size: NA; D gene: TRBD2; J gene: TRBJ2-7; CDR3 protein: CASSPLGLAGNYEQYF; CDR3 DNA: TGTGCCAGCAGCCCATTGGGACTAGCGGGGAACTACGAGCAGTACTTC
V gene: TRBV28; clone size: once; D gene: NA; J gene: TRBJ1-2; CDR3 protein: CASSSGMRGYTF; CDR3 DNA: TGTGCCAGCAGTTCAGGGATGAGGGGCTACACCTTC
V gene: TRBV29-1; clone size: NA; D gene: NA; J gene: TRBJ2-2; CDR3 protein: CSVESRPGEGGELFF; CDR3 DNA: TGCAGCGTGGAATCTAGGCCAGGGGAGGGCGGGGAGCTGTTTTTT
V gene: TRBV5-7; clone size: NA; D gene: NA; J gene: TRBJ2-5; CDR3 protein: CASSHEMEETQYF; CDR3 DNA: TGTGCCAGCAGTCATGAGATGGAAGAGACCCAGTACTTC
V gene: TRBV7-6; clone size: NA; D gene: TRBD1; J gene: TRBJ2-2; CDR3 protein: CASSPSQGALGTGELFF; CDR3 DNA: TGTGCCAGCAGCCCGTCCCAGGGGGCGCTTGGCACCGGGGAGCTGTTTTTT
V gene: TRBV30; clone size: NA; D gene: TRBD1; J gene: TRBJ1-1; CDR3 protein: CAWIKVGTVNTEAFF; CDR3 DNA: TGTGCCTGGATAAAGGTGGGGACAGTTAACACTGAAGCTTTCTTT
V gene: TRBV11-3; clone size: NA; D gene: NA; J gene: TRBJ1-1; CDR3 protein: CASSSRVNTEAFF; CDR3 DNA: TGTGCCAGCAGCTCTCGTGTTAACACTGAAGCTTTCTTT